Sequencing of this T cell receptor beta chain was carried out in a study of cytomegalovirus exposure and HLA in healthy donors. Study-level findings and limits: The productive fraction for most TCR beta V segments was about 87% or about 30% in an earlier analysis. Later genetic work tied a missense DCLRE1C variant to beta-chain V and J trimming. There were several of the most significant clusters that appeared linked to common viral pathogens in a later analysis.

With 60 Vbeta and 13 Jbeta primers, the PCR was carried out. Sequencing used immunoSEQ multiplex PCR; TCRdb keeps in-frame clones, though not all of them. The profile shows about 90,000 clones, 70% to 90% of them singletons. For this clone: Its antigen is still unknown.

Specimen: PBMCs. The origin of this receptor is a man in his late teens or twenties in good health and CMV-seronegative.

CDR3 in amino acids: CAWSKGRTSLQETQYF. The CDR3 nucleotides read TGTGCCTGGAGTAAGGGGAGGACAAGCCTCCAAGAGACCCAGTACTTC. The chain couples TRBV30 to TRBJ2-5, with TRBD2 as a possible D gene (6 bases). With 2 bases removed from V and 1 base from J, the gap between germline ends came to 17 bases. The CDR3 contains 16 residues. Germline CDR1 reads GTSNPN; CDR2 reads SVGIG (reference sequence).